This T cell receptor beta chain was sequenced in a study of blood T cell repertoires in COVID-19. Study overall: The origin of the acute and convalescent COVID-19 samples was the United States, Italy and Spain. T cells, B-cell-depleted T cells, or PBMCs provided the cDNA or gDNA that served as material.

This clone was recorded once. Authors' analysis steps: Amplifying reference gene primers gave estimates of nucleated cell counts. Measured with immunoSEQ multiplex PCR; TCRdb has only the in-frame clones, and not every one. D and trimming were read from the DNA, whereas the V and J calls and clone size are those reported in that table. Here the sample spans fewer than 200,000 clones, roughly four fifths being singletons. The V gene's germline CDR1 is MDHEN and CDR2 SYDVKM. The V end lost 3 bases, the J end lost 4 bases, and 16 bases lay between the germline ends. The CDR3 has 15 amino acids. The specimen was peripheral blood. This receptor was taken from a woman aged 65 to 85 with COVID-19, enrolled during active disease. The rearrangement links TRBV28 to TRBJ2-7, with a tentative D call TRBD1 (5 bases). CDR3 amino acids: CASSFVGRSVYEQYF. DNA of the CDR3: TGTGCCAGCAGTTTCGTGGGGCGGTCGGTTTACGAGCAGTACTTC.